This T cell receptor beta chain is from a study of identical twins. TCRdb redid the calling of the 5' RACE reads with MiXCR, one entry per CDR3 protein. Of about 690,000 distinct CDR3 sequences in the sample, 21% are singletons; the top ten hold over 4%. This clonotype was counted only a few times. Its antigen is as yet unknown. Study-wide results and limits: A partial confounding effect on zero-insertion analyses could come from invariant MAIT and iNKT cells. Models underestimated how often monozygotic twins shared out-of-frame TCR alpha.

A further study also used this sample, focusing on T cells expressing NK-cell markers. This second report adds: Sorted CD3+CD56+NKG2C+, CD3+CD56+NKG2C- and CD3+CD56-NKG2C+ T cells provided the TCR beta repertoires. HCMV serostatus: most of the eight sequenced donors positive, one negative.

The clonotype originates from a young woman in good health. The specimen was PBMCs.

The CDR3: CASSLPLAEQYF. The DNA for the CDR3 is TGTGCCAGCAGCCTACCGTTAGCCGAGCAGTACTTC. The V and J genes are TRBV7-9 and TRBJ2-7; D is unclear. CDR3 length: 12 amino acids. Germline CDR1 and CDR2: SEHNR and FQNEAQ (reference sequence). V was trimmed by 5 bases and J by 6 bases, leaving 11 bases between them.